This TCR beta chain was captured by sequencing in a study of T cell repertoires in cytomegalovirus infection. TCRdb recomputed calls from the reads with MiXCR, one row per CDR3 protein. Among approximately 310,000 distinct CDR3 sequences listed, around 25% were seen once. Germline V gives CDR1 SGHAT, CDR2 FQNNGV. The CDR3 contains 15 residues. Trimming took 3 bases from V and 4 from J, leaving 14 bases between them. A word on this clonotype: Antigen unknown.

The V and J genes are TRBV11-2 and TRBJ2-3; unclear D gene. The sequenced sample was cultured PBMCs, obtained from culture after CMV antigen stimulation. This receptor was identified in a human donor in good health (CMV status not recorded). Some clones in this sample may be carry-over from other donors' samples. In DNA form, the CDR3 reads TGTGCCAGCAGCTTTCTCGCCCTCCGGCCAGATACGCAGTATTTT. Amino acids: CASSFLALRPDTQYF.